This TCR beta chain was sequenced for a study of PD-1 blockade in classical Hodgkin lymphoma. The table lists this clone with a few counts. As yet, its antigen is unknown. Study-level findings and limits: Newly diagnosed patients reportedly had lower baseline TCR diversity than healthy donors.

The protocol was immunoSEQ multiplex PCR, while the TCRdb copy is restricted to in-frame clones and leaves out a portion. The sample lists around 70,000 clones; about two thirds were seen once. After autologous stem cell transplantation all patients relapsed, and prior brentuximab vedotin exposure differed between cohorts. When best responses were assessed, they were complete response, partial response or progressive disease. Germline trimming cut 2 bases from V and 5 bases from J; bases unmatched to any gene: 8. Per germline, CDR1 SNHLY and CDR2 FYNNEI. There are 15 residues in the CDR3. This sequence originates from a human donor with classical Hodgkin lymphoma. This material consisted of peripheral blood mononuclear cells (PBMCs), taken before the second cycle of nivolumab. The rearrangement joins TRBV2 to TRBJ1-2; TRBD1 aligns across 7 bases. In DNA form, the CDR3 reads TGTGCCAGCAGTGAATATGGGACGGACAGGTATGGCTACACCTTC. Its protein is CASSEYGTDRYGYTF. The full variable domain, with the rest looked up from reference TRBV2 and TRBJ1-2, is EPEVTQTPSHQVTQMGQEVILRCVPISNHLYFYWYRQILGQKVEFLVSFYNNEISEKSEIFDDQFSVERPDGSNFTLKIRSTKLEDSAMYFCASSEYGTDRYGYTFGSGTRLTVV.